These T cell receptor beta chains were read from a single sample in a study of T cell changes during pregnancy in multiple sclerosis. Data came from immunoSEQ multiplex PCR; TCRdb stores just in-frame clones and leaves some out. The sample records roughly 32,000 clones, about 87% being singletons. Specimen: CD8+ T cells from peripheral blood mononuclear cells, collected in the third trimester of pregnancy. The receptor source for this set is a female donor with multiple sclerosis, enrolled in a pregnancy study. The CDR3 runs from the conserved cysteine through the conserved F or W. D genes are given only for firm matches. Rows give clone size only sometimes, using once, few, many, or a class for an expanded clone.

cdr3_nt: TGCGCCAGCAGCTTGGGGGCTAGCGGGGGGGCTAATGAGCAGTTCTTC
cdr3_aa: CASSLGASGGANEQFF
clone_size: -
d_call: TRBD2
j_call: TRBJ2-1
v_call: TRBV5-1

cdr3_nt: TGCGCCAGCAGCCAAGAGACCGGGGACACCGGGGAGCTGTTTTTT
cdr3_aa: CASSQETGDTGELFF
clone_size: -
d_call: -
j_call: TRBJ2-2
v_call: TRBV4-3

cdr3_nt: TGTGCCAGTAGTTCCGGGGGAACCGGGGAGCTGTTTTTT
cdr3_aa: CASSSGGTGELFF
clone_size: -
d_call: -
j_call: TRBJ2-2
v_call: TRBV19

cdr3_nt: TGCGCCAGCAGCCAAGAAAGTGGCCGGGGGGAGACCCAGTACTTC
cdr3_aa: CASSQESGRGETQYF
clone_size: -
d_call: -
j_call: TRBJ2-5
v_call: TRBV4-3

cdr3_nt: TGTGCCAGCAGCTTACGCGGGGGGGCCTTGTGGGAGCAGTACTTC
cdr3_aa: CASSLRGGALWEQYF
clone_size: -
d_call: TRBD2
j_call: TRBJ2-7
v_call: TRBV7-2

cdr3_nt: TGCGCCAGCAGCCAGACGGTGGACAGGGGCGGTCAGCCCCAGCATTTT
cdr3_aa: CASSQTVDRGGQPQHF
clone_size: few
d_call: TRBD1
j_call: TRBJ1-5
v_call: TRBV4-3

cdr3_nt: TGTGCCAGCAGCTTAGATTTCGCCGGTGAGCAGTTCTTC
cdr3_aa: CASSLDFAGEQFF
clone_size: -
d_call: -
j_call: TRBJ2-1
v_call: TRBV11-3

cdr3_nt: TGTGCCAGCGCGAGACAGGAAACATCTGAAGCTTTCTTT
cdr3_aa: CASARQETSEAFF
clone_size: many
d_call: -
j_call: TRBJ1-1
v_call: TRBV6-6

cdr3_nt: TGTGCCAGCAGTGAGACTAGCGGGGGCCACAATGAGCAGTTCTTC
cdr3_aa: CASSETSGGHNEQFF
clone_size: -
d_call: TRBD2
j_call: TRBJ2-1
v_call: TRBV6-4

cdr3_nt: TGTGCCAGCAGCCTGGGCCGAGATACGCAGTATTTT
cdr3_aa: CASSLGRDTQYF
clone_size: -
d_call: -
j_call: TRBJ2-3
v_call: TRBV13

cdr3_nt: TGCGCCAGCAGCCAAGGACAGGGGGCCTTAGGCTACACCTTC
cdr3_aa: CASSQGQGALGYTF
clone_size: -
d_call: TRBD1
j_call: TRBJ1-2
v_call: TRBV4-1

cdr3_nt: TGTGCCAGCAGCTACAGGGGCGGGGAGCTGTTTTTT
cdr3_aa: CASSYRGGELFF
clone_size: -
d_call: TRBD1
j_call: TRBJ2-2
v_call: TRBV7-2

cdr3_nt: TGTGCCAGCAGTGATTGGCAGCGAGATTCCTACAATGAGCAGTTCTTC
cdr3_aa: CASSDWQRDSYNEQFF
clone_size: -
d_call: -
j_call: TRBJ2-1
v_call: TRBV25-1

cdr3_nt: TGTGCCAGCAGTGAAGAACCCAGCGGGGTAATGGAGACCCAGTACTTC
cdr3_aa: CASSEEPSGVMETQYF
clone_size: -
d_call: TRBD2
j_call: TRBJ2-5
v_call: TRBV6-1

cdr3_nt: TGTGCCAGCAGTTTATCGGCCGGGACAGGGAACGAGCAGTACTTC
cdr3_aa: CASSLSAGTGNEQYF
clone_size: -
d_call: TRBD1
j_call: TRBJ2-7
v_call: TRBV27

cdr3_nt: TGTGCCAGCAGCGTTGGTAGCGGGGACTACCAAGAGACCCAGTACTTC
cdr3_aa: CASSVGSGDYQETQYF
clone_size: -
d_call: TRBD2
j_call: TRBJ2-5
v_call: TRBV9

cdr3_nt: TGTGCCAGCAGCGAAGTCCCGGGTAACACTGAAGCTTTCTTT
cdr3_aa: CASSEVPGNTEAFF
clone_size: -
d_call: -
j_call: TRBJ1-1
v_call: TRBV14

cdr3_nt: TGTGCCAGCAGCTTAGTAGGACAGGGGACGTATGGCTACACCTTC
cdr3_aa: CASSLVGQGTYGYTF
clone_size: -
d_call: TRBD1
j_call: TRBJ1-2
v_call: TRBV7-9

cdr3_nt: TGTGCCAGCAGCATCTACGGGGGGAATGAGCAGTTCTTC
cdr3_aa: CASSIYGGNEQFF
clone_size: once
d_call: TRBD2
j_call: TRBJ2-1
v_call: TRBV7-3

cdr3_nt: TGTGCCAGCAGCCCCAGTATTGTGTACAATGAGCAGTTCTTC
cdr3_aa: CASSPSIVYNEQFF
clone_size: -
d_call: -
j_call: TRBJ2-1
v_call: TRBV7-2

cdr3_nt: TGTGCCAGCAGTCCAGGGGGCGAAGTCCCTTGGCAGCCCCAGCATTTT
cdr3_aa: CASSPGGEVPWQPQHF
clone_size: -
d_call: TRBD1
j_call: TRBJ1-5
v_call: TRBV7-6

cdr3_nt: TGCGCCAGCAGCCCTACAGGGGGCGTGAATCAGCCCCAGCATTTT
cdr3_aa: CASSPTGGVNQPQHF
clone_size: -
d_call: TRBD1
j_call: TRBJ1-5
v_call: TRBV4-3

cdr3_nt: TGTGCCAGCAGCCCCGGACTAGCGGGGGGGCCGGTAAATACGCAGTATTTT
cdr3_aa: CASSPGLAGGPVNTQYF
clone_size: once
d_call: TRBD2
j_call: TRBJ2-3
v_call: TRBV13

cdr3_nt: TGTGCCAGCAGCCCGGTTGGACTAGCGGGGTACCAAGAGACCCAGTACTTC
cdr3_aa: CASSPVGLAGYQETQYF
clone_size: -
d_call: TRBD2
j_call: TRBJ2-5
v_call: TRBV9

cdr3_nt: TGTGCCAGCAGTTACTCTCCAGGGGGCTTTACTGAAGCTTTCTTT
cdr3_aa: CASSYSPGGFTEAFF
clone_size: -
d_call: TRBD1
j_call: TRBJ1-1
v_call: TRBV6-5

cdr3_nt: TGTGCCACCAGCATTTCCGGGATCGGGAATTCACCCCTCCACTTT
cdr3_aa: CATSISGIGNSPLHF
clone_size: -
d_call: -
j_call: TRBJ1-6
v_call: TRBV15

cdr3_nt: TGTGCCAGCAGCCCCAGGGGAGTCATGAACACTGAAGCTTTCTTT
cdr3_aa: CASSPRGVMNTEAFF
clone_size: -
d_call: -
j_call: TRBJ1-1
v_call: TRBV5-6

cdr3_nt: TGTGCCAGCAGCCTATGGGACAGGGCTCTCTATACAACTAATGAAAAACTGTTTTTT
cdr3_aa: CASSLWDRALYTTNEKLFF
clone_size: once
d_call: TRBD1
j_call: TRBJ1-4
v_call: TRBV7-2

cdr3_nt: TGTGCCAGTAGTATAATCACAGGGGGCAAGGATGGCTACACCTTC
cdr3_aa: CASSIITGGKDGYTF
clone_size: -
d_call: TRBD1
j_call: TRBJ1-2
v_call: TRBV19

cdr3_nt: TGTGCCAGCAGCTCCTGGGACAGGGAATACCTCCACTTT
cdr3_aa: CASSSWDREYLHF
clone_size: -
d_call: TRBD1
j_call: TRBJ1-6
v_call: TRBV5-4

cdr3_nt: TGTGCCAGCAGCACCCGACAGGGGGGATCGCGGAACACCATATATTTT
cdr3_aa: CASSTRQGGSRNTIYF
clone_size: -
d_call: TRBD1
j_call: TRBJ1-3
v_call: TRBV13

cdr3_nt: TGTGCCAGCAGCCAAGCTATGAACACTGAAGCTTTCTTT
cdr3_aa: CASSQAMNTEAFF
clone_size: -
d_call: -
j_call: TRBJ1-1
v_call: TRBV14

cdr3_nt: TGTGCCACCAGCAGCCCCTTTAGGGACAATCCCTCCGAGCAGTACTTC
cdr3_aa: CATSSPFRDNPSEQYF
clone_size: -
d_call: -
j_call: TRBJ2-7
v_call: TRBV15

cdr3_nt: TGTGCCAGTAACGGTGGTACCGAGGGAAAACTGTTTTTT
cdr3_aa: CASNGGTEGKLFF
clone_size: -
d_call: -
j_call: TRBJ1-4
v_call: TRBV19

cdr3_nt: TGCAGTGCTAGGAACAGGGCCGAGCAGTACTTC
cdr3_aa: CSARNRAEQYF
clone_size: -
d_call: -
j_call: TRBJ2-7
v_call: TRBV20-1

cdr3_nt: TGTGCCAGCAGCGGTCAAAGGGGCCCTAACTATGGCTACACCTTC
cdr3_aa: CASSGQRGPNYGYTF
clone_size: once
d_call: -
j_call: TRBJ1-2
v_call: TRBV13

cdr3_nt: TGTGCCTGGGGGTTCGGGGGCTCCTACGAGCAGTACTTC
cdr3_aa: CAWGFGGSYEQYF
clone_size: -
d_call: -
j_call: TRBJ2-7
v_call: TRBV30

cdr3_nt: TGTGCCAGCAGTGATTCAGGGACTAACACCGGGGAGCTGTTTTTT
cdr3_aa: CASSDSGTNTGELFF
clone_size: few
d_call: -
j_call: TRBJ2-2
v_call: TRBV6-4

cdr3_nt: TGTGCCAGCAGCGTAGATCTAAAAAATGAGCAGTTCTTC
cdr3_aa: CASSVDLKNEQFF
clone_size: -
d_call: -
j_call: TRBJ2-1
v_call: TRBV9

cdr3_nt: TGTGCCAGCAGCCAGGGGGGCACCGGGGAGCTGTTTTTT
cdr3_aa: CASSQGGTGELFF
clone_size: -
d_call: -
j_call: TRBJ2-2
v_call: TRBV4-2

cdr3_nt: TGTGCCAGCAGCAAAGGGCCCGGGGGGACAGATACGCAGTATTTT
cdr3_aa: CASSKGPGGTDTQYF
clone_size: -
d_call: -
j_call: TRBJ2-3
v_call: TRBV21-1

cdr3_nt: TGCGCCAGCAGGGGAGGCGGGGAGCTGTTTTTT
cdr3_aa: CASRGGGELFF
clone_size: -
d_call: -
j_call: TRBJ2-2
v_call: TRBV5-1

cdr3_nt: TGTGCCAGCAGTGAAGCGGTCGGGGGGGACGAGCAGTACTTC
cdr3_aa: CASSEAVGGDEQYF
clone_size: -
d_call: TRBD2
j_call: TRBJ2-7
v_call: TRBV6-1

cdr3_nt: TGTGCCAGCAGTGAAGAATTGGACCGGGGAAACGGGATTAATGAAAAACTGTTTTTT
cdr3_aa: CASSEELDRGNGINEKLFF
clone_size: -
d_call: -
j_call: TRBJ1-4
v_call: TRBV6-1

cdr3_nt: TGTGCCAGCAGCGCCGGGACTAGTATTCCCGGGGAGCTGTTTTTT
cdr3_aa: CASSAGTSIPGELFF
clone_size: -
d_call: TRBD2
j_call: TRBJ2-2
v_call: TRBV9

cdr3_nt: TGTGCCAGCAGGCGAGGTGGCGGGGGGGCGTCCGAGCAGTACTTC
cdr3_aa: CASRRGGGGASEQYF
clone_size: -
d_call: TRBD2
j_call: TRBJ2-7
v_call: TRBV7-6

cdr3_nt: TGCGCCAGCAGCCAAGAGGACAGGGGAGGTCAGCCCCAGCATTTT
cdr3_aa: CASSQEDRGGQPQHF
clone_size: -
d_call: TRBD1
j_call: TRBJ1-5
v_call: TRBV4-3

cdr3_nt: TGTGCCAGCAGTGAAGACGGGGGGGGCCCAGAGACCCAGTACTTC
cdr3_aa: CASSEDGGGPETQYF
clone_size: few
d_call: TRBD2
j_call: TRBJ2-5
v_call: TRBV6-1

cdr3_nt: TGCGCCAGCAGCCAAGAGACAGGGGAGGGAAACACCATATATTTT
cdr3_aa: CASSQETGEGNTIYF
clone_size: -
d_call: TRBD1
j_call: TRBJ1-3
v_call: TRBV4-3

cdr3_nt: TGTGCCAGCAGCTGGGGCCGGCCTGAAGCTTTCTTT
cdr3_aa: CASSWGRPEAFF
clone_size: -
d_call: -
j_call: TRBJ1-1
v_call: TRBV21-1

cdr3_nt: TGTGCCAGCAGAACAGGGGGCAACTCACCCCTCCACTTT
cdr3_aa: CASRTGGNSPLHF
clone_size: -
d_call: TRBD1
j_call: TRBJ1-6
v_call: TRBV6-5

cdr3_nt: TGCGCCAGCAGCCAAGACAGGGGACAGACCCAGTACTTC
cdr3_aa: CASSQDRGQTQYF
clone_size: -
d_call: -
j_call: TRBJ2-5
v_call: TRBV4-3